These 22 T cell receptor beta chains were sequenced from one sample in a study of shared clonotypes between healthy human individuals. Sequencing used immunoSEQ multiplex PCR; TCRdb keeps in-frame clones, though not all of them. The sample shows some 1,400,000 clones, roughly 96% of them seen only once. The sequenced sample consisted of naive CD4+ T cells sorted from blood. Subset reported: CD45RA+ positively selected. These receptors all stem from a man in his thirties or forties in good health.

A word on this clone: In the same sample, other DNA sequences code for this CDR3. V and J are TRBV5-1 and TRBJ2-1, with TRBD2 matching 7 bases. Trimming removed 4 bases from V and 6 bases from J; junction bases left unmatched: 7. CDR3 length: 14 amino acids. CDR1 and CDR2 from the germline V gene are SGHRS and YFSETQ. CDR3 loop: CASSPGTGGNEQFF. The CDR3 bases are TGCGCCAGCAGCCCGGGGACGGGAGGCAATGAGCAGTTCTTC.

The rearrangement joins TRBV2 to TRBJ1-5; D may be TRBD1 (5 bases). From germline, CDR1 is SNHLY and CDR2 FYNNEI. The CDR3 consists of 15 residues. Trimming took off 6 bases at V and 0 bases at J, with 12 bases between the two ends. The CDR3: CASRNRIVSNQPQHF. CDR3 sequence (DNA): TGTGCCAGCAGGAACAGGATTGTTAGCAATCAGCCCCAGCATTTT.

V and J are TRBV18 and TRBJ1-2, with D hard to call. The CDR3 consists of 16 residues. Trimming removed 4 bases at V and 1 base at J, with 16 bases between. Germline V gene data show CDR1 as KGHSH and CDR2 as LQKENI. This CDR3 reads CASSLRRVTDNYGYTF. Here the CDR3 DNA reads TGTGCCAGCTCACTCCGGAGAGTGACGGATAACTATGGCTACACCTTC. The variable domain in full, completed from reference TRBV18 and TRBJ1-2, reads NAGVMQNPRHLVRRRGQEARLRCSPMKGHSHVYWYRQLPEEGLKFMVYLQKENIIDESGMPKERFSAEFPKEGPSILRIQQVVRGDSAAYFCASSLRRVTDNYGYTFGSGTRLTVV.

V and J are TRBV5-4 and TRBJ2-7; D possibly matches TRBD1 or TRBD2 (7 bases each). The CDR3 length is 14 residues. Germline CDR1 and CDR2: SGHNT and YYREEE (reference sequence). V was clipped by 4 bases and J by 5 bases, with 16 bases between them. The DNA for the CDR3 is TGTGCCAGCAGCGGGTGGACAGGACTAGACGAGCAGTACTTC. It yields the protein CASSGWTGLDEQYF.

The CDR3 here is CASSISTVSTGELFF. The CDR3 nucleotides are TGTGCCAGTAGTATTTCTACCGTAAGCACCGGGGAGCTGTTTTTT. The chain recombines TRBV19 with TRBJ2-2; D not resolved. Germline V CDR1 and CDR2: LNHDA, SQIVND (reference sequence). Trimming took 3 bases from V and 4 from J, leaving 12 bases between them. There are 15 residues in the CDR3. The full variable domain, its missing parts supplied by reference TRBV19 and TRBJ2-2, is DGGITQSPKYLFRKEGQNVTLSCEQNLNHDAMYWYRQDPGQGLRLIYYSQIVNDFQKGDIAEGYSVSREKKESFPLTVTSAQKNPTAFYLCASSISTVSTGELFFGEGSRLTVL.

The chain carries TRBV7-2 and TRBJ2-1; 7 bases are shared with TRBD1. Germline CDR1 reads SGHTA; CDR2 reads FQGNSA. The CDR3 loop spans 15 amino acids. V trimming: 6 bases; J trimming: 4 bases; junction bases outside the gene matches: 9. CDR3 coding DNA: TGTGCCAGCAGTTCGGCCGGGACAGATTACAATGAGCAGTTCTTC. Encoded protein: CASSSAGTDYNEQFF. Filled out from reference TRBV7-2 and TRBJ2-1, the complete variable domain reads GAGVSQSPSNKVTEKGKDVELRCDPISGHTALYWYRQSLGQGLEFLIYFQGNSAPDKSGLPSDRFSAERTGGSVSTLTIQRTQQEDSAVYLCASSSAGTDYNEQFFGPGTRLTVL.

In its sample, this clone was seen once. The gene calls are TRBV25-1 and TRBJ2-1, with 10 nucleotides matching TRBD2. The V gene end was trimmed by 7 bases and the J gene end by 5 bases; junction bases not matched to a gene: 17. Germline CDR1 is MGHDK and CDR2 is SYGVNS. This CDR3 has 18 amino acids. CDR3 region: CASTLTRLAGDEDNEQFF. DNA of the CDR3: TGTGCCAGCACTCTTACTAGGCTAGCGGGAGACGAAGACAATGAGCAGTTCTTC.

This CDR3 reads CATSRDLGREQFF. CDR3 DNA sequence: TGTGCCACCAGCAGAGATCTGGGGCGGGAGCAGTTCTTC. The rearrangement joins TRBV15 to TRBJ2-1, with D possibly being TRBD1 (5 bases). The CDR3 consists of 13 residues. CDR1 is LNHNV, CDR2 YYDKDF, per germline (reference sequence). The V and J ends lost 0 bases and 10 bases respectively, with 10 bases between them.

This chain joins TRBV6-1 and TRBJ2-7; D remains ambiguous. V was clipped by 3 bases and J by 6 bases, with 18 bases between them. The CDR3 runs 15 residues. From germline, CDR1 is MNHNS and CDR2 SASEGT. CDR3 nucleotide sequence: TGTGCCAGCAGTGACATTGGACGCCTCGTGGGCGAGCAGTACTTC. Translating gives CASSDIGRLVGEQYF.

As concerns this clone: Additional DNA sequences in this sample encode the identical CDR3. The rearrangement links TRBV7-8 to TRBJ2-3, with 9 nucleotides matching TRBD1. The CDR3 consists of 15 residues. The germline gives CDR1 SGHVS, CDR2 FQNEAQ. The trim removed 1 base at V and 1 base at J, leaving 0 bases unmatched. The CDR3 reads CASSLGQGGTDTQYF. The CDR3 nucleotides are TGTGCCAGCAGCTTAGGACAGGGGGGCACAGATACGCAGTATTTT.

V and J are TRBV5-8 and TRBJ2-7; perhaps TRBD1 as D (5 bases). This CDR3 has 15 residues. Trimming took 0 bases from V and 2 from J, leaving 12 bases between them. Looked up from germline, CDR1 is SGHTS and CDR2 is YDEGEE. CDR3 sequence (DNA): TGTGCCAGCAGCTTGGCCGGGCAGGGAACCTACGAGCAGTACTTC. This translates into CASSLAGQGTYEQYF.

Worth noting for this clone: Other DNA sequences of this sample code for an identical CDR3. The CDR3 loop is CASSVGNTGELFF. The CDR3 DNA sequence: TGTGCCAGCAGCGTAGGGAACACCGGGGAGCTGTTTTTT. This chain links TRBV9 with TRBJ2-2; D is uncertain. The CDR3 contains 13 residues. V lost 0 bases and J lost 1, with 1 base in between. Per the germline V gene, CDR1 is SGDLS and CDR2 is YYNGEE.

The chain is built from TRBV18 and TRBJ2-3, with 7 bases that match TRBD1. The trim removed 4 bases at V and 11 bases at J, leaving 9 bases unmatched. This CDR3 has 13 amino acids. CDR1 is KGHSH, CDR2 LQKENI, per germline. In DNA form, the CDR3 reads TGTGCCAGCTCACGGTCACAGGGGCCCAAGCAGTATTTT. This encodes CASSRSQGPKQYF.

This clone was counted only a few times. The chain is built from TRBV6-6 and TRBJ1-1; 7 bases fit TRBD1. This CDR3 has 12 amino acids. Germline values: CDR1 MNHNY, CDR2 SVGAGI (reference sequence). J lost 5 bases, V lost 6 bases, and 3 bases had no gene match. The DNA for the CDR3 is TGTGCCAGCAGAACAGGGGCGACTGAAGCTTTCTTT. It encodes CASRTGATEAFF.

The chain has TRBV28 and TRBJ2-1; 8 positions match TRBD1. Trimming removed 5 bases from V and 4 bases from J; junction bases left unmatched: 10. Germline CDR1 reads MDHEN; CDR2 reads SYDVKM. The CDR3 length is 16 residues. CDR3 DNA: TGTGCCAGCAGTAGCCATCAGGGGGCTGGATACAATGAGCAGTTCTTC. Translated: CASSSHQGAGYNEQFF.

CDR3 loop: CASSQRPGTGTEAFF. In DNA form, the CDR3 reads TGCGCCAGCAGCCAACGCCCCGGGACAGGGACTGAAGCTTTCTTT. The J gene is TRBJ1-1, the V gene TRBV5-1; 9 bases line up with TRBD1. The CDR3 is made up of 15 amino acids. V dropped 4 bases and J dropped 5; count of bases not matched to a gene: 9. Germline V lookup: CDR1 SGHRS, CDR2 YFSETQ. Looking up the rest from reference TRBV5-1 and TRBJ1-1 gives the full variable domain: KAGVTQTPRYLIKTRGQQVTLSCSPISGHRSVSWYQQTPGQGLQFLFEYFSETQRNKGNFPGRFSGRQFSNSRSEMNVSTLELGDSALYLCASSQRPGTGTEAFFGQGTRLTVV.

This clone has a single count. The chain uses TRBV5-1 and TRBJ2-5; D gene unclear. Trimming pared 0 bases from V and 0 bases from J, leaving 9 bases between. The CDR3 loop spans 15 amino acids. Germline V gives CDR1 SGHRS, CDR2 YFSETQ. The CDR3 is CASSLASSNQETQYF. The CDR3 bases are TGCGCCAGCAGCTTGGCATCTTCGAACCAAGAGACCCAGTACTTC.

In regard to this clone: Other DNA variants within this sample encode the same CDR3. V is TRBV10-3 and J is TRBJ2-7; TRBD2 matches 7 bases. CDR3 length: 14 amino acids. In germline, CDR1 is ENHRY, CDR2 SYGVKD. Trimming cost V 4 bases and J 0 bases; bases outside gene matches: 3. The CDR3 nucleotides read TGTGCCATCAGTGGGTCTAGCGGCTCCTACGAGCAGTACTTC. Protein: CAISGSSGSYEQYF.

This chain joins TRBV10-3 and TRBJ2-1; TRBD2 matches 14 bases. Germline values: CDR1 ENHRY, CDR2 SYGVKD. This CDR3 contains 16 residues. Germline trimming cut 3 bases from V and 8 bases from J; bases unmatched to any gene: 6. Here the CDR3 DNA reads TGTGCCATCAGTGAACCGGGACTAGCGGGAGTTTATGAGCAGTTCTTC. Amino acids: CAISEPGLAGVYEQFF.

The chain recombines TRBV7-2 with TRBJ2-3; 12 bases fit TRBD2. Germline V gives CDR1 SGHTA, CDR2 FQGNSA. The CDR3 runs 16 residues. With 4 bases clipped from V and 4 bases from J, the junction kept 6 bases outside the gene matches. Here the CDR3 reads CASSSGLAGRADTQYF. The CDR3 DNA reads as TGTGCCAGCAGCTCCGGACTAGCGGGGAGAGCAGATACGCAGTATTTT.

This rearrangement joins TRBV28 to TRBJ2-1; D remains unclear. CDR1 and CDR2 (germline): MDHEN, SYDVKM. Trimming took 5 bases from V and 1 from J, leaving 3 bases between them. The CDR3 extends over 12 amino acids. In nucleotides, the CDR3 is TGTGCCAGCAGTCAGTCCTACAATGAGCAGTTCTTC. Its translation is CASSQSYNEQFF.

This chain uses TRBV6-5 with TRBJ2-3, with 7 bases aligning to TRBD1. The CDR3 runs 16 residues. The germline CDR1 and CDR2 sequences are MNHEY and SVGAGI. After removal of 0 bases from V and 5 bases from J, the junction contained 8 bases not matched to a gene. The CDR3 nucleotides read TGTGCCAGCAGTTACTCAGAGGGACAGAAAGGAGATACGCAGTATTTT. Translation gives CASSYSEGQKGDTQYF.